The subject of this entry is one TCR beta chain. PCR used 60 Vbeta primers and 13 Jbeta primers. Libraries were prepared by immunoSEQ multiplex PCR; TCRdb keeps only in-frame clonotypes and omits some of them. The table includes around 180,000 clones, around 80% detected once. These data come from a study of cytomegalovirus exposure and HLA in healthy donors. V lost 1 base and J lost 4; bases outside the gene matches: 0. The CDR3 is made up of 16 amino acids. CDR1 MNHNS and CDR2 SASEGT come from the germline V gene. Sequencing was carried out using PBMCs. The receptor comes from a woman between 40 and 50 years old in good health and CMV-seronegative. The chain is built from TRBV6-1 and TRBJ2-2; TRBD2 aligns across 13 bases. Written as DNA, the CDR3 is TGTGCCAGCAGTGAAGGGACTAGCGGGGGCACCGGGGAGCTGTTTTTT. As protein: CASSEGTSGGTGELFF.